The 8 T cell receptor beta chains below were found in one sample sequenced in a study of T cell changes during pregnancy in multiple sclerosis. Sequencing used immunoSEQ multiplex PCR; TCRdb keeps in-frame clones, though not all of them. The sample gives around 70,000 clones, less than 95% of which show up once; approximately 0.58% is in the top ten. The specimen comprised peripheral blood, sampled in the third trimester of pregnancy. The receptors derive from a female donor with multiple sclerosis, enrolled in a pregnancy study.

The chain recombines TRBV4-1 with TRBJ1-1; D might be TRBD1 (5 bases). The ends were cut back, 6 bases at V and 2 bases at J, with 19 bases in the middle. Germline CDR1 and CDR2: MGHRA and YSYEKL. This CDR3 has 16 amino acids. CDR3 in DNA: TGCGCCAGCAGAGCCAAAAGGGGTAGGGATAACACTGAAGCTTTCTTT. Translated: CASRAKRGRDNTEAFF.

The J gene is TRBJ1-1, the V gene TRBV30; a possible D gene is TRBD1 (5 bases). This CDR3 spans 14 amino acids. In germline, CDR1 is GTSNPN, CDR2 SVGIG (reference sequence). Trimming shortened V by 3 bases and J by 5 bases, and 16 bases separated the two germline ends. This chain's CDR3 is CAWRRQPEMTEAFF. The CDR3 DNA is TGTGCCTGGAGGAGACAGCCGGAAATGACTGAAGCTTTCTTT.

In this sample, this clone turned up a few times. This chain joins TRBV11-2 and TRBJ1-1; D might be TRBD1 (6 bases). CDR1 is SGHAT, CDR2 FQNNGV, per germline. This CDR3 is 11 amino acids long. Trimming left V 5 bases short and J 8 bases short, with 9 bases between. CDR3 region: CASSLDREAFF. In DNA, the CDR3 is TGTGCCAGCAGCCTGGACAGAGAAGCTTTCTTT.

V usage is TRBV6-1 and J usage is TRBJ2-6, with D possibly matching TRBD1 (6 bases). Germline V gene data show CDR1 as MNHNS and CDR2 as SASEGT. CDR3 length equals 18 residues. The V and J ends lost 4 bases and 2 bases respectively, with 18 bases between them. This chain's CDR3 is CASSAEGQGPPGANVLTF. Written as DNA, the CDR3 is TGTGCCAGCAGTGCCGAGGGGCAGGGGCCCCCTGGGGCCAACGTCCTGACTTTC.

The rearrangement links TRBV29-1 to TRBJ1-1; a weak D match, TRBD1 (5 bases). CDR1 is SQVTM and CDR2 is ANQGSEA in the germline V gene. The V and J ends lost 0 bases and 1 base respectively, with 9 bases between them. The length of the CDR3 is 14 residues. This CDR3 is CSVEDRRENTEAFF. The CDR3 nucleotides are TGCAGCGTTGAAGATCGCAGGGAGAACACTGAAGCTTTCTTT.

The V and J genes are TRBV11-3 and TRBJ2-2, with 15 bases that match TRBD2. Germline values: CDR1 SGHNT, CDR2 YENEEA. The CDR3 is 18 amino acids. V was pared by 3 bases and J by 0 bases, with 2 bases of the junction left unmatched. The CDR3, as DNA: TGTGCCAGCAGCTTGGGACTAGCGGGGGGTTCGAACACCGGGGAGCTGTTTTTT. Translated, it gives CASSLGLAGGSNTGELFF.

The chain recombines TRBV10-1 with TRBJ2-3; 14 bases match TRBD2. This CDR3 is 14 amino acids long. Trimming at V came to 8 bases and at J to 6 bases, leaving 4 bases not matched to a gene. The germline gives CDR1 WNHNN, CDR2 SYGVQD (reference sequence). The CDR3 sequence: CASPGLAGADTQYF. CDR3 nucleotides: TGCGCCAGCCCGGGACTAGCGGGGGCCGATACGCAGTATTTT.

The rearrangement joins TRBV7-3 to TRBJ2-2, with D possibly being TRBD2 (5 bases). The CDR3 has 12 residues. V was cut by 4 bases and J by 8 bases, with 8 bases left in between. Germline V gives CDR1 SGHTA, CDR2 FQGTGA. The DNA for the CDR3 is TGTGCCAGCAGCTCGCCGGGGGGGGAGCTGTTTTTT. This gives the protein CASSSPGGELFF.